This T cell receptor beta chain was identified during a study of T-cell reconstitution after alpha-beta-depleted transplantation in children. Molecular barcoding with unique molecular identifiers was used for the TCRbeta library. TCRdb re-derived calls from the PCR reads in MiXCR, one entry per CDR3 protein. The sample includes about 350,000 distinct CDR3 sequences, about 14% of them seen just once. This clonotype was seen more than once but under ten times. V shed 4 bases and J 6 bases; nucleotides not matched to a gene: 7. CDR3 length: 13 residues. CDR1 is SGHRS, CDR2 YFSETQ, per germline. This sequence originates from a human donor who donated a stem cell graft to a child with Fanconi anemia. The chain employs TRBV5-1 and TRBJ2-7; TRBD1 aligns across 7 bases. The input for sequencing was PBMCs, taken from the stem cell graft. In nucleotides, the CDR3 is TGCGCCAGCAGCCGTCGCCGGGACAGCGAGCAGTACTTC. Its translation: CASSRRRDSEQYF.